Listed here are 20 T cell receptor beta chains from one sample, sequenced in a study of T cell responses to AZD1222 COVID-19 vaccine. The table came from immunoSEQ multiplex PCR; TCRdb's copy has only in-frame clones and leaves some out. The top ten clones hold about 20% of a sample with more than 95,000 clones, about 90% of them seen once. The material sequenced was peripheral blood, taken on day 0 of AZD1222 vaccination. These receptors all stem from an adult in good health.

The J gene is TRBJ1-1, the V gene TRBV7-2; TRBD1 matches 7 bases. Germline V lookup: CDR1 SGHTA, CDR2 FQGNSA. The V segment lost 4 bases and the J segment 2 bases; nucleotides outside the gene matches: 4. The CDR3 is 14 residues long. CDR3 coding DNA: TGTGCCAGCAGCTCCGGGACAGTCAACACTGAAGCTTTCTTT. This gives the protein CASSSGTVNTEAFF.

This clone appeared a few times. The DNA for the CDR3 is TGTGCCAGCAGTCCGGGACAGGGTGGAGATTCACCCCTCCACTTT. Translation gives CASSPGQGGDSPLHF. The V call is TRBV27, the J call TRBJ1-6; 9 bases match TRBD1. The CDR3 spans 15 residues. V shed 5 bases and J 8 bases; nucleotides not matched to a gene: 7. The germline V gene has CDR1 MNHEY and CDR2 SMNVEV (reference sequence).

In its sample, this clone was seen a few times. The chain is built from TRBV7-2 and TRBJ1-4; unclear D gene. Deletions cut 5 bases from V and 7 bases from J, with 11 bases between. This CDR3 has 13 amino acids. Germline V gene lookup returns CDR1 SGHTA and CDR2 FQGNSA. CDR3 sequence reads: CASSANWGEKLFF. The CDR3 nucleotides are TGTGCCAGCAGCGCCAATTGGGGTGAAAAACTGTTTTTT.

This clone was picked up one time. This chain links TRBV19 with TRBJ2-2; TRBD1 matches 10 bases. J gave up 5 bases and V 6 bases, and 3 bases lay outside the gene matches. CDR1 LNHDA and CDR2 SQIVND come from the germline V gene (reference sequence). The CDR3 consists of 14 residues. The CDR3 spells CASRTGQGTGELFF. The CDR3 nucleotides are TGTGCCAGTAGGACGGGACAGGGGACCGGGGAGCTGTTTTTT.

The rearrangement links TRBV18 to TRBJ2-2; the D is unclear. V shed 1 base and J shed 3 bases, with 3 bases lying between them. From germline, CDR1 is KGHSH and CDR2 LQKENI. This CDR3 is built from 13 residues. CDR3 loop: CASSPRDTGELFF. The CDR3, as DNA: TGTGCCAGCTCACCACGTGACACCGGGGAGCTGTTTTTT.

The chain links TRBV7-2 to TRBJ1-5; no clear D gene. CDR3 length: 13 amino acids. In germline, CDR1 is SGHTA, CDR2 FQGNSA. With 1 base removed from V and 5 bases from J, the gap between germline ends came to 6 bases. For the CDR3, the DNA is TGTGCCAGCAGCTTAGACACCTATCAGCCCCAGCATTTT. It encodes CASSLDTYQPQHF.

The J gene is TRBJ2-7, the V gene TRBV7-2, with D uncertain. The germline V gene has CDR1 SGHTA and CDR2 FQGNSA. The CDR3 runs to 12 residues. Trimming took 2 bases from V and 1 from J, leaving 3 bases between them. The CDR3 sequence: CASSLMSYEQYF. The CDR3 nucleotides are TGTGCCAGCAGCTTAATGTCCTACGAGCAGTACTTC.

The CDR3 region has the DNA TGTGCCAGCATGACAGGGGAGCCCTACGAGCAGTACTTC. This sequence encodes CASMTGEPYEQYF. This chain uses TRBV28 with TRBJ2-7, with 8 bases matching TRBD1. In germline, CDR1 is MDHEN, CDR2 SYDVKM. The CDR3 has 13 amino acids. V shed 7 bases and J 2 bases; nucleotides not matched to a gene: 4.

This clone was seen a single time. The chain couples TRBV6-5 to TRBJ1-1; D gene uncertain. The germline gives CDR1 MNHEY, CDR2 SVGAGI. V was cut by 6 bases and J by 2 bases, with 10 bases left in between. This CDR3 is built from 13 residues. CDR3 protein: CASSYQVNTEAFF. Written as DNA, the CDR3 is TGTGCCAGCAGCTACCAGGTTAACACTGAAGCTTTCTTT.

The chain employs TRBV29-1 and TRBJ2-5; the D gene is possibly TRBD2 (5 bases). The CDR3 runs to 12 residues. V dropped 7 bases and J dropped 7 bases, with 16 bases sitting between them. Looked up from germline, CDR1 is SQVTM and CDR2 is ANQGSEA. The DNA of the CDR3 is TGCAGCGGGGGAGACGGTGAGCCGACCCAGTACTTC. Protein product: CSGGDGEPTQYF.

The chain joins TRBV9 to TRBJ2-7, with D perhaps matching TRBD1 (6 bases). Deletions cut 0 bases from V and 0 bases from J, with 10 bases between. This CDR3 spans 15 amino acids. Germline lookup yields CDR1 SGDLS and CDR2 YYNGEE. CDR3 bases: TGTGCCAGCAGCGTAGGGGACACCACCTCCTACGAGCAGTACTTC. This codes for CASSVGDTTSYEQYF.

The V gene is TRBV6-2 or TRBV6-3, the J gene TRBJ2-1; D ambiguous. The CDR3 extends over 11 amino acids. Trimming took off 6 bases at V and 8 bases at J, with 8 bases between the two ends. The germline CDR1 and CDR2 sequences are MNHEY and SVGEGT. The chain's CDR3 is CASSRIDEQFF. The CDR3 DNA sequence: TGTGCCAGCAGCCGGATCGATGAGCAGTTCTTC.

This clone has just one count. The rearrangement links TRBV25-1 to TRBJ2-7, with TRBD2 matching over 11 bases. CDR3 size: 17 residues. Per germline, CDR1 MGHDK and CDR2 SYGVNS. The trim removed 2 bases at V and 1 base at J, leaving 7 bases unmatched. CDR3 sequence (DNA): TGTGCCAGCAGTGAACACCCGACTAGCGGGAAATCCTACGAGCAGTACTTC. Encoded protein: CASSEHPTSGKSYEQYF.

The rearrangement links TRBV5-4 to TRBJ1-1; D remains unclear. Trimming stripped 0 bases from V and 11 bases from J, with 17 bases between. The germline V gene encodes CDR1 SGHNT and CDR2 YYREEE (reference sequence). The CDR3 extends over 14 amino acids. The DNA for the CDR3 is TGTGCCAGCAGCTTGGACCCCTTGGGGTCCGAGGCTTTCTTT. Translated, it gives CASSLDPLGSEAFF. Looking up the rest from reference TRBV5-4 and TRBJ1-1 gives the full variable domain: ETGVTQSPTHLIKTRGQQVTLRCSSQSGHNTVSWYQQALGQGPQFIFQYYREEENGRGNFPPRFSGLQFPNYSSELNVNALELDDSALYLCASSLDPLGSEAFFGQGTRLTVV.

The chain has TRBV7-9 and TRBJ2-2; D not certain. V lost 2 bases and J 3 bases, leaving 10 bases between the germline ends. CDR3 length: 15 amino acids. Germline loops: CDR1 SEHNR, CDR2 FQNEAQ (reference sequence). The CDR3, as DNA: TGTGCCAGCAGCTTAAATTTAGCCTACACCGGGGAGCTGTTTTTT. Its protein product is CASSLNLAYTGELFF. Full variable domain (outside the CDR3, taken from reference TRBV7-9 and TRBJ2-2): DTGVSQNPRHKITKRGQNVTFRCDPISEHNRLYWYRQTLGQGPEFLTYFQNEAQLEKSRLLSDRFSAERPKGSFSTLEIQRTEQGDSAMYLCASSLNLAYTGELFFGEGSRLTVL.

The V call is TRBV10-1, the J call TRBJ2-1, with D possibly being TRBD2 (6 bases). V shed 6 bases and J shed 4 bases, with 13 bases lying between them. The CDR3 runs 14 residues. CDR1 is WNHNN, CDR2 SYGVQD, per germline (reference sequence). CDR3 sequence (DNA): TGCGCCAGCAGCTTAACCGGGAGATACAATGAGCAGTTCTTC. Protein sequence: CASSLTGRYNEQFF.

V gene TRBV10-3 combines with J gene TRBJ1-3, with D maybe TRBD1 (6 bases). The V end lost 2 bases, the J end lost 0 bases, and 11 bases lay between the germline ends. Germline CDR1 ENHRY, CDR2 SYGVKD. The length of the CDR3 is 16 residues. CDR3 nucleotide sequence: TGTGCCATCAGTGAGGGGGGGCTGAGCTCTGGAAACACCATATATTTT. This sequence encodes CAISEGGLSSGNTIYF.

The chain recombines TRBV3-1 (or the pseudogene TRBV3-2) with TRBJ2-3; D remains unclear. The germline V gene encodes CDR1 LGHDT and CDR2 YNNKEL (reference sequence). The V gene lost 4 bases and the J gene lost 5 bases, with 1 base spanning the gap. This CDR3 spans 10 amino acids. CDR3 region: CASSRDTQYF. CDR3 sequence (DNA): TGTGCCAGCAGCCGAGATACGCAGTATTTT.

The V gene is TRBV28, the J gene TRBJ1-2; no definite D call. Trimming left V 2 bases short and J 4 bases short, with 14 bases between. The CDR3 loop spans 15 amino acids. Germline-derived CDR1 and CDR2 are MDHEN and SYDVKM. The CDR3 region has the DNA TGTGCCAGCAGTTTAGCGGATTTATGGAGCTATGGCTACACCTTC. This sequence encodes CASSLADLWSYGYTF.

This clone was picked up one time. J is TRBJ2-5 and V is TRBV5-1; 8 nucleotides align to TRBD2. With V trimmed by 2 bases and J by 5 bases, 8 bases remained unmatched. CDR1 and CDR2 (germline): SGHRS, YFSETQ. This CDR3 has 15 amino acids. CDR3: CASSLGSGGIETQYF. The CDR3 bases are TGCGCCAGCAGCTTAGGGTCGGGAGGGATTGAGACCCAGTACTTC.